The rows below give T cell receptor beta chains drawn from one sample of a study of blood T cells in healthy people across ages. TCRdb ran MiXCR on the 5' RACE reads and lists one entry per CDR3 protein. Of some 1.4 million distinct CDR3 sequences listed, approximately 40% were seen once; the top ten hold approximately 7.9%. The source material was blood. All receptors derive from a woman aged 18-29 years in good health. Both conserved end residues are part of each CDR3. A D gene is named only where the DNA matches it firmly. Some rows have no size entry. The others give once, few or many, or a class for an expanded clone.

TRBJ1-4 | TRBV20-1 | - | TRBD1 | CSALQGQVEKLFF | TGCAGTGCTCTACAGGGGCAGGTGGAAAAACTGTTTTTT
TRBJ2-3 | TRBV28 | - | TRBD2 | CASRERGQDTQYF | TGTGCCAGCAGAGAGCGGGGGCAAGATACGCAGTATTTT
TRBJ1-5 | TRBV9 | - | - | CASSGRQSGQPQHF | TGTGCCAGCAGCGGTAGACAGTCAGGGCAGCCCCAGCATTTT
TRBJ1-4 | TRBV27 | few | - | CASSPLQGIREKLFF | TGTGCCAGCAGTCCCCTGCAGGGAATAAGGGAAAAACTGTTTTTT
TRBJ2-1 | TRBV20-1 | - | TRBD2 | CSAPGLAGGNEQFF | TGCAGTGCCCCGGGACTAGCGGGTGGGAATGAGCAGTTCTTC
TRBJ2-5 | TRBV20-1 | once | TRBD2 | CSASHLAGKNEQYF | TGCAGTGCTAGCCATCTAGCGGGAAAGAATGAGCAGTACTTC
TRBJ2-7 | TRBV5-1 | - | - | CASSLGRDNGYF | TGCGCCAGCAGCTTGGGCCGGGACAATGGGTACTTC
TRBJ1-2 | TRBV5-1 | - | - | CASSLGSLTRGYTF | TGCGCCAGCAGCTTGGGGTCGCTAACTAGAGGCTACACCTTC
TRBJ2-7 | TRBV7-9 | - | - | CAGSLAIGAYEQYF | TGTGCCGGCAGCTTAGCGATAGGGGCTTACGAGCAGTACTTC
TRBJ2-3 | TRBV4-2 | - | TRBD2 | CASSSLPSGLGTQYF | TGTGCCAGCAGCAGTCTACCTAGCGGGTTAGGTACGCAGTATTTT